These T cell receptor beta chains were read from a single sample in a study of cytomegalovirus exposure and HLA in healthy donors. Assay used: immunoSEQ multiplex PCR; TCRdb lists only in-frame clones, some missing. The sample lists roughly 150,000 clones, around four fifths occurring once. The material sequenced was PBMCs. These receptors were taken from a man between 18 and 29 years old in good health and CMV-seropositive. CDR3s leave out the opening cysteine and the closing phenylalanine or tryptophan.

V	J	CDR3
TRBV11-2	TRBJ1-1	ASSLGGGYTEAF
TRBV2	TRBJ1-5	ASRYTGGNQPQH
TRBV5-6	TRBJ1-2	ASSFNGNYGYT
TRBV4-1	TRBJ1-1	ASSRNGGGTNTEAF
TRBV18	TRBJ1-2	ASLPDGGTQGYT
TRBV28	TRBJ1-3	ASSSTGAGNTIY
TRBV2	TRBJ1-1	ASSDSGDRNTEAF
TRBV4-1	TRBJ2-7	ASSFNIAGGPYEQY
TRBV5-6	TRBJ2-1	ASSAGTGGSYNEQF
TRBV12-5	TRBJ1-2	ASAPAGGGDGYT
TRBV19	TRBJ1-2	ASGSPPGDYGYT
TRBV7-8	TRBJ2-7	ASSLEDKAYEQY
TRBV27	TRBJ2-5	ASTETGGWETQY
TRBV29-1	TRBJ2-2	SVPRASGRNTGELF
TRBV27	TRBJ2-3	ASNDRGRDTQY
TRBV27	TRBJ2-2	ASRDKPRGTGELF
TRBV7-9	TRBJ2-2	ASSLASGYNTGELF
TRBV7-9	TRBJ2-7	ASSSSRDSGFHEQY
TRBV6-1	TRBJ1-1	ASRGPATEEAF
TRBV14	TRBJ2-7	ASSQEDYGYEQY
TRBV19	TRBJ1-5	ASSAEVDQPQH
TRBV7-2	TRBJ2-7	ASSLPGQIYEQY
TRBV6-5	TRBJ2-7	ASSYRGGYGQY
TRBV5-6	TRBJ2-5	ASSLGGGAVGETQY
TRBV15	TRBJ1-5	ATSSLRDTNQPQH
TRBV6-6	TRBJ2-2	ASSWGQGPGELF
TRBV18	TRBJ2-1	ASSPPLGQGGREQF
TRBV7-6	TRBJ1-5	ASSLKRTGPNQPQH
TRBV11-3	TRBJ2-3	ASSPYRD
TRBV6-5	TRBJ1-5	ASSYKGQGNQPQH
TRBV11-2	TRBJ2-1	ASSRGTGASYNEQF
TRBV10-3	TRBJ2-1	AISESSGGTYNEQF
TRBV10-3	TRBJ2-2	AIRTQGAGTGELF